This TCR beta chain was captured by sequencing in a study of blood T cell repertoires in COVID-19. Turning to the study itself: Nucleic acid was either cDNA or gDNA, and it came from T cells, B-cell-depleted T cells, or PBMCs.

The V end lost 5 bases, the J end lost 7 bases, and 9 bases lay between the germline ends. This CDR3 comprises 13 residues. Germline V CDR1 and CDR2: SGHVS, FQNEAQ. Sequencing used immunoSEQ multiplex PCR; TCRdb keeps in-frame clones, though not all of them. The sample has roughly 98,000 clones; approximately 79% are singletons. This clone showed up just once. The source is a man between 70 and 80 years old with active or convalescent COVID-19. The sample consisted of peripheral blood. V is TRBV7-8 and J is TRBJ1-6; D remains unclear. CDR3 coding DNA: TGTGCCAGCAGCAGCATTGTAAATTCACCCCTCCACTTT. It codes for CASSSIVNSPLHF.